The 14 T cell receptor beta chains listed next were all sequenced from one sample in a study of early stage breast cancer tumors (dated by TCRdb to between 2016 and 2019). Library preparation was by the immunoSEQ multiplex PCR assay. TCRdb re-hosts the immuneACCESS table, in-frame sequences only. Its copies lack some clones; in the studies checked, an unresolved V gene accounts for under half of them, and the cause for the rest is not known. The sample table contains tens of thousands of clones; only one count was recorded for around nine tenths of them. The leading ten clones occupy around 4.7% of the sample. The sequencing sample was made of blood. All receptors derive from a person aged 70 to 85 with breast cancer.

This clone was found once. The V gene is TRBV27, the J gene TRBJ2-7; D might be TRBD1 (5 bases). The germline V gene encodes CDR1 MNHEY and CDR2 SMNVEV (reference sequence). Trimming removed 5 bases at V and 3 bases at J, with 8 bases between. This CDR3 spans 12 amino acids. CDR3 coding DNA: TGTGCCAGCAGTATTACAGGCTACGAGCAGTACTTC. Translation: CASSITGYEQYF.

V is TRBV5-4 and J is TRBJ2-7, with TRBD2 identical over 11 bases. This CDR3 has 17 amino acids. Unmatched junction bases numbered 6, after V lost 0 bases and J lost 1 base. Germline CDR1 and CDR2: SGHNT and YYREEE (reference sequence). CDR3 sequence (DNA): TGTGCCAGCAGCTTGGCGCCTAGCGGGGGGCCTTCCTACGAGCAGTACTTC. It specifies CASSLAPSGGPSYEQYF.

The gene calls are TRBV5-4 and TRBJ2-1; 8 bases are shared with TRBD1. This CDR3 region has 15 residues. After removal of 3 bases from V and 3 bases from J, the junction contained 5 bases not matched to a gene. Germline V gene data show CDR1 as SGHNT and CDR2 as YYREEE (reference sequence). The CDR3 region has the DNA TGTGCCAGCAGCTCCGGGACAGGACGCTACAATGAGCAGTTCTTC. Translating gives CASSSGTGRYNEQFF.

The V gene is TRBV28, the J gene TRBJ2-7; 11 nucleotides match TRBD2. The CDR3 extends over 13 amino acids. From germline, CDR1 is MDHEN and CDR2 SYDVKM. V was clipped by 8 bases and J by 3 bases; unmatched bases: 3. DNA of the CDR3: TGTGCCAGCGGGACTAGCGGACTCTACGAGCAGTACTTC. Protein sequence: CASGTSGLYEQYF. The complete variable domain, with remaining parts taken from reference TRBV28 and TRBJ2-7, reads DVKVTQSSRYLVKRTGEKVFLECVQDMDHENMFWYRQDPGLGLRLIYFSYDVKMKEKGDIPEGYSVSREKKERFSLILESASTNQTSMYLCASGTSGLYEQYFGPGTRLTVT.

The gene calls are TRBV15 and TRBJ1-2; tentatively, D is TRBD1 (6 bases). The V gene lost 5 bases and the J gene lost 9 bases, with 22 bases spanning the gap. The germline gives CDR1 LNHNV, CDR2 YYDKDF (reference sequence). This CDR3 is 15 amino acids long. The DNA for the CDR3 is TGTGCCACCAGCCCCCAGGGACAACGCTTCGTAAGCTACACCTTC. It translates to CATSPQGQRFVSYTF.

This clone has a single count. The chain couples TRBV18 to TRBJ1-2, with D possibly being TRBD1 (5 bases). CDR3 length: 14 amino acids. With 6 bases removed from V and 0 bases from J, the gap between germline ends came to 11 bases. In germline, CDR1 is KGHSH, CDR2 LQKENI. The CDR3 is CASSPTAPNYGYTF. The DNA of the CDR3 is TGTGCCAGCTCGCCGACAGCTCCTAACTATGGCTACACCTTC.

This chain connects TRBV14 to TRBJ2-4; TRBD2 might be the D (6 bases). The germline V gene encodes CDR1 SGHDN and CDR2 FVKESK. This CDR3 is built from 14 residues. Trimming took off 5 bases at V and 0 bases at J, with 8 bases between the two ends. CDR3 sequence: CASSVSGAKNIQYF. DNA for the CDR3: TGTGCCAGCAGCGTTAGCGGAGCCAAAAACATTCAGTACTTC.

This chain links TRBV4-2 with TRBJ1-6; 10 positions match TRBD1. This CDR3 is 15 amino acids long. Germline V lookup: CDR1 LGHNA, CDR2 YNFKEQ. V trimming: 5 bases; J trimming: 6 bases; junction bases outside the gene matches: 4. CDR3 region: CASSSGQGGNSPLHF. In DNA, the CDR3 is TGTGCCAGCAGCTCCGGACAGGGGGGTAATTCACCCCTCCACTTT.

The chain couples TRBV28 to TRBJ2-3; D perhaps matches TRBD1 (6 bases). From germline, CDR1 is MDHEN and CDR2 SYDVKM. This CDR3 spans 16 amino acids. The V gene lost 2 bases and the J gene lost 6 bases, with 18 bases spanning the gap. The CDR3, as DNA: TGTGCCAGCAGTTTAGGATTGACACAGGGAGCGGATACGCAGTATTTT. This sequence encodes CASSLGLTQGADTQYF. Supplemented by reference TRBV28 and TRBJ2-3, the full variable domain reads DVKVTQSSRYLVKRTGEKVFLECVQDMDHENMFWYRQDPGLGLRLIYFSYDVKMKEKGDIPEGYSVSREKKERFSLILESASTNQTSMYLCASSLGLTQGADTQYFGPGTRLTVL.

This rearrangement joins TRBV4-3 to TRBJ2-7; the D gene is possibly TRBD1 (6 bases). The germline V gene has CDR1 LGHNA and CDR2 YSLEER. V gave up 0 bases and J gave up 0 bases, with 12 bases separating them. This CDR3 spans 16 amino acids. DNA for the CDR3: TGCGCCAGCAGCCAAGATGCCAACAGGGACTCCTACGAGCAGTACTTC. Its translation: CASSQDANRDSYEQYF.

The CDR3 region is CASSEIQGPSYNEQFF. CDR3 coding DNA: TGTGCCAGCAGTGAAATACAGGGCCCTTCCTACAATGAGCAGTTCTTC. The J gene is TRBJ2-1, the V gene TRBV6-1; weak D call: TRBD1 (6 bases). The ends were cut back, 2 bases at V and 1 base at J, with 12 bases in the middle. CDR1 is MNHNS and CDR2 is SASEGT in the germline V gene. CDR3 length: 16 amino acids.

This chain connects TRBV27 to TRBJ1-1; possibly TRBD1 for D (6 bases). The CDR3 contains 15 residues. Germline CDR1 reads MNHEY; CDR2 reads SMNVEV (reference sequence). V lost 6 bases and J 1 base, leaving 15 bases between the germline ends. The CDR3 region is CASSPQTGSNTEAFF. The CDR3 DNA is TGTGCCAGCAGCCCACAGACAGGATCGAACACTGAAGCTTTCTTT.

This clone came up once. The genes are TRBV7-8 and TRBJ1-4; perhaps TRBD1 as D (6 bases). From germline, CDR1 is SGHVS and CDR2 FQNEAQ. The ends were cut back, 6 bases at V and 0 bases at J, with 11 bases in the middle. CDR3 length: 15 amino acids. The CDR3 nucleotides are TGTGCCAGCAGGCAGGACAGTGCAACTAATGAAAAACTGTTTTTT. It encodes CASRQDSATNEKLFF.

The chain uses TRBV15 and TRBJ1-6, with D hard to call. The V gene's germline CDR1 is LNHNV and CDR2 YYDKDF (reference sequence). CDR3 length: 16 residues. Trimming took off 0 bases at V and 7 bases at J, with 13 bases between the two ends. CDR3 loop: CATSRDLPGMNSPLHF. The DNA of the CDR3 is TGTGCCACCAGCAGAGATCTCCCGGGGATGAATTCACCCCTCCACTTT.